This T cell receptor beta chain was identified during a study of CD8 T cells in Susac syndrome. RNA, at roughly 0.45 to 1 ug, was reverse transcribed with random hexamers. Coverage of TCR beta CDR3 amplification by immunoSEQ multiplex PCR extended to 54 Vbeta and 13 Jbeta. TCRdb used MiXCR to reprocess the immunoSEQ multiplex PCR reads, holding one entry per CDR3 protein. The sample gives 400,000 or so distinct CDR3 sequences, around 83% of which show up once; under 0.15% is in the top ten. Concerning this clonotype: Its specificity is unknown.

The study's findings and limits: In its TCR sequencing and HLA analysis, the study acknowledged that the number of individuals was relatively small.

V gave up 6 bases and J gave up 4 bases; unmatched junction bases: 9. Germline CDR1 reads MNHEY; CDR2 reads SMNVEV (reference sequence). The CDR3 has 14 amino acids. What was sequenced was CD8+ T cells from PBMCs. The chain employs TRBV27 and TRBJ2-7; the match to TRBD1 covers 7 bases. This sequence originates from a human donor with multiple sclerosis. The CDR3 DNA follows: TGTGCCAGCAGCCCCGACAGGGTCCTATACGAGCAGTACTTC. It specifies CASSPDRVLYEQYF.